Detailed here is one TCR beta chain. The data originate from a study of technical replicates of blood from a handful of donors. With 0 bases clipped from V and 7 bases from J, the junction kept 3 bases outside the gene matches. This CDR3 spans 15 amino acids. Germline values: CDR1 MNHEY, CDR2 SVGAGI. Only in-frame clones appear in the TCRdb table, and some are missing; sequencing was by immunoSEQ multiplex PCR. In the table there are 8,500 to 13,000 clones, around 94% of which are singletons. This chain joins TRBV6-5 and TRBJ1-1, with 12 positions matching TRBD1. The receptor's source is a human donor in good health. Sequencing used PBMCs. The CDR3 loop reads CASSYSGQGAIEAFF. CDR3 in DNA: TGTGCCAGCAGTTACTCGGGACAGGGGGCTATTGAAGCTTTCTTT.